One sample yielded the 25 T cell receptor beta chains listed below, sequenced in a study of blood T cell repertoires in COVID-19. Method: immunoSEQ multiplex PCR; TCRdb's copy keeps in-frame clones and lacks some. Here the sample spans approximately 170,000 clones, roughly 86% being singletons. Specimen: peripheral blood. The receptor set was obtained from a man between 70 and 80 years old with acute or convalescent COVID-19.

This sequence joins TRBV20-1 and TRBJ2-7; 8 bases agree with TRBD1. The CDR3 covers 12 residues. Germline V gene data show CDR1 as DFQATT and CDR2 as SNEGSKA (reference sequence). With 3 bases clipped from V and 9 bases from J, the junction kept 7 bases outside the gene matches. In nucleotides, the CDR3 is TGCAGTGCTAGTAGACAGGGGTGGGGGCAGTACTTC. It is translated as CSASRQGWGQYF.

V is TRBV18 and J is TRBJ1-4; D gene unclear. Trimming removed 3 bases from V and 3 bases from J, with 14 bases in between. The CDR3 consists of 16 residues. Germline CDR1 and CDR2: KGHSH and LQKENI. CDR3 sequence (DNA): TGTGCCAGCTCACCCGCGACGCGGGATGCTAATGAAAAACTGTTTTTT. This gives the protein CASSPATRDANEKLFF.

The chain recombines TRBV9 with TRBJ1-2; TRBD1 matches at 11 bases. The CDR3 sequence is 15 residues long. Germline lookup yields CDR1 SGDLS and CDR2 YYNGEE. Unmatched junction bases numbered 9, after V lost 6 bases and J lost 5 bases. The CDR3 DNA sequence: TGTGCCAGCACCAGGACAGGGGGCGCAGGGTATGGCTACACCTTC. Translation: CASTRTGGAGYGYTF.

CDR3 sequence: CASGRAGSYNEQFF. The CDR3 nucleotides are TGTGCCAGCGGGCGGGCAGGCTCCTACAATGAGCAGTTCTTC. The chain recombines TRBV27 with TRBJ2-1; tentative D call: TRBD2 (5 bases). The V end lost 8 bases, the J end lost 0 bases, and 11 bases lay between the germline ends. The CDR3 has 14 residues. CDR1 is MNHEY, CDR2 SMNVEV, per germline (reference sequence).

This clone was counted once. The rearrangement uses TRBV5-1 and TRBJ1-2; no clear D gene. This CDR3 is built from 13 residues. Between the trimmed V and J ends, which lost 0 bases and 3 bases, there was a span of 6 bases. In germline, CDR1 is SGHRS, CDR2 YFSETQ. The CDR3 DNA sequence: TGCGCCAGCAGCTTGGACGGGTACTATGGCTACACCTTC. This gives the protein CASSLDGYYGYTF.

The chain couples TRBV5-4 to TRBJ2-7, with 9 bases fitting TRBD1. CDR3 length equals 16 residues. Germline V gene data show CDR1 as SGHNT and CDR2 as YYREEE (reference sequence). Trimming took 4 bases from V and 3 from J; bases not matched to a gene: 11. As DNA, the CDR3 is TGTGCCAGCAGCCAGAGCCCCGGGACAGGGCTCTACGAGCAGTACTTC. This gives the protein CASSQSPGTGLYEQYF.

The chain combines TRBV28 with TRBJ1-3; D might be TRBD1 (5 bases). Looked up from germline, CDR1 is MDHEN and CDR2 is SYDVKM. V lost 8 bases and J 2 bases, leaving 13 bases between the germline ends. This CDR3 has 14 amino acids. The CDR3 coding sequence is TGTGCCAGCGGGCAGGGTGGGCCTGGAAACACCATATATTTT. It encodes CASGQGGPGNTIYF.

The chain links TRBV9 to TRBJ2-3; D might be TRBD1 (6 bases). V dropped 4 bases and J dropped 0 bases, with 15 bases sitting between them. From germline, CDR1 is SGDLS and CDR2 YYNGEE. The CDR3 consists of 16 residues. The CDR3 sequence: CASSPQQGYSTDTQYF. CDR3 DNA: TGTGCCAGCAGCCCACAACAGGGCTATAGCACAGATACGCAGTATTTT.

J is TRBJ1-5 and V is TRBV19; D gene uncertain. The CDR3 loop spans 12 amino acids. Germline V lookup: CDR1 LNHDA, CDR2 SQIVND (reference sequence). V was cut by 7 bases and J by 5 bases, with 9 bases left in between. Here the CDR3 DNA reads TGTGCCAGTAAAAGAGAATATCAGCCCCAGCATTTT. As protein: CASKREYQPQHF.

The genes are TRBV5-4 and TRBJ1-1; the D gene is possibly TRBD1 (6 bases). Trimming stripped 5 bases from V and 5 bases from J, with 19 bases between. This CDR3 has 15 amino acids. Per germline, CDR1 SGHNT and CDR2 YYREEE (reference sequence). The CDR3 loop reads CASSYPGQRRTEAFF. DNA for the CDR3: TGTGCCAGCAGTTACCCGGGACAAAGGAGGACTGAAGCTTTCTTT.

The V call is TRBV28, the J call TRBJ1-3; D gene ambiguous. Trimming removed 1 base from V and 3 bases from J, with 4 bases in between. In germline, CDR1 is MDHEN, CDR2 SYDVKM. The CDR3 runs to 13 residues. Here the CDR3 DNA reads TGTGCCAGCAGTTTATTAAATGGAAACACCATATATTTT. Amino acid sequence: CASSLLNGNTIYF.

The chain couples TRBV18 to TRBJ2-7; 7 nucleotides align to TRBD1. This CDR3 contains 14 residues. Germline-derived CDR1 and CDR2 are KGHSH and LQKENI. CDR3 protein: CASSPNTPTGTGSV. DNA for the CDR3: TGTGCCAGCTCCCCTAATACCCCGACAGGGACGGGATCGGTC.

The genes are TRBV28 and TRBJ2-2, with TRBD1 identical over 8 bases. Germline V lookup: CDR1 MDHEN, CDR2 SYDVKM. The CDR3 is made up of 16 amino acids. J lost 3 bases, V lost 7 bases, and 10 bases had no gene match. The CDR3 region has the DNA TGTGCCAGCACTCTAAGCGACAGGGGTTACACCGGGGAGCTGTTTTTT. Encoded protein: CASTLSDRGYTGELFF.

The rearrangement links TRBV27 to TRBJ2-5, with 11 bases lining up with TRBD1. With 6 bases clipped from V and 6 bases from J, the junction kept 6 bases outside the gene matches. The CDR3 consists of 14 residues. The germline V gene encodes CDR1 MNHEY and CDR2 SMNVEV (reference sequence). The CDR3, as DNA: TGTGCCAGCAGCCGGGGACAGGGGGGAAAGACCCAGTACTTC. Translation gives CASSRGQGGKTQYF.

This rearrangement joins TRBV24-1 to TRBJ1-6; 7 bases map to TRBD1. The CDR3 contains 17 residues. Germline V gene data show CDR1 as KGHDR and CDR2 as SFDVKD. The trim removed 1 base at V and 8 bases at J, leaving 10 bases unmatched. CDR3 sequence: CATSDFTRDRKDSPLHF. In DNA, the CDR3 is TGTGCCACCAGTGATTTTACCCGGGACAGAAAGGATTCACCCCTCCACTTT.

This chain links TRBV19 with TRBJ2-1; 9 bases line up with TRBD1. The junction had 8 bases not matched to a gene; V was cut back by 2 bases and J by 9 bases. The CDR3 extends over 15 amino acids. Germline lookup yields CDR1 LNHDA and CDR2 SQIVND (reference sequence). The CDR3 region is CASSILETGGSEQFF. CDR3 sequence (DNA): TGTGCCAGTAGTATACTCGAGACAGGGGGAAGTGAGCAGTTCTTC.

The gene calls are TRBV15 and TRBJ1-2; D is undetermined. The germline V and J ends were trimmed by 0 bases and 1 base, with 9 bases remaining between them. CDR1 is LNHNV, CDR2 YYDKDF, per germline (reference sequence). CDR3 length equals 15 residues. The CDR3, as DNA: TGTGCCACCAGCAGAGATTTGGAGAGTAACTATGGCTACACCTTC. This encodes CATSRDLESNYGYTF.

This rearrangement joins TRBV30 to TRBJ2-3; the match to TRBD2 covers 8 bases. The CDR3 covers 12 residues. The germline V gene has CDR1 GTSNPN and CDR2 SVGIG (reference sequence). Trimming cost V 1 base and J 10 bases; bases outside gene matches: 4. The CDR3 is CAWSATAGAQYF. The CDR3 DNA follows: TGTGCCTGGAGTGCGACAGCGGGGGCGCAGTATTTT.

The DNA for the CDR3 is TGTGCCAGCAGCCAAGTGAAAGGGGCAGGGGAGACCCAGTACTTC. Its protein product is CASSQVKGAGETQYF. The rearrangement joins TRBV5-4 to TRBJ2-5; tentative D call: TRBD1 (5 bases). The germline V gene encodes CDR1 SGHNT and CDR2 YYREEE (reference sequence). This CDR3 has 15 amino acids. V dropped 4 bases and J dropped 5 bases, with 18 bases sitting between them.

The gene calls are TRBV4-2 and TRBJ1-2; D gene unclear. The CDR3 sequence is 16 residues long. The V end lost 2 bases, the J end lost 6 bases, and 19 bases lay between the germline ends. Germline values: CDR1 LGHNA, CDR2 YNFKEQ. The CDR3, as DNA: TGTGCCAGCAGCCAAACCCCTGGTTTCCGGGGTGATGGCTACACCTTC. It translates to CASSQTPGFRGDGYTF.

The rearrangement links TRBV28 to TRBJ2-7; possible D gene TRBD1, 5 bases. The germline V gene has CDR1 MDHEN and CDR2 SYDVKM. The germline V and J ends were trimmed by 4 bases and 2 bases, with 12 bases remaining between them. The CDR3 is made up of 14 amino acids. The chain's CDR3 is CASSSTAPTYEQYF. The CDR3 region has the DNA TGTGCCAGCAGTTCGACAGCGCCAACCTACGAGCAGTACTTC.

This clone has a handful of counts. The CDR3, as DNA: TGTGCCACGAATGCAGCGGGGGTTGGGGAGTATGGCTACACCTTC. It yields the protein CATNAAGVGEYGYTF. The V gene is TRBV10-3, the J gene TRBJ1-2, with a tentative D call TRBD1 (5 bases). Germline CDR1 ENHRY, CDR2 SYGVKD. The CDR3 loop spans 15 amino acids. V was pared by 10 bases and J by 5 bases, with 23 bases between.

On this clone itself: A read error may produce the germline difference seen at one junction end. Other DNA sequences from this sample encode an identical CDR3 as well. This chain joins TRBV13 and TRBJ2-1; D not resolved. The V gene's germline CDR1 is PRHDT and CDR2 FYEKMQ (reference sequence). The CDR3 covers 15 residues. As DNA, the CDR3 is TGCGCCAGCAGCCCTGGTTCACTCTCCTACAATGAGCAGTTCTTC. Protein product: CASSPGSLSYNEQFF.

This chain links TRBV10-3 with TRBJ2-6; the D gene is possibly TRBD1 (6 bases). V lost 9 bases to trimming and J lost 0 bases, with 18 bases between them. Germline V lookup: CDR1 ENHRY, CDR2 SYGVKD. The CDR3 is 17 residues long. The chain's CDR3 is CAMMKDSASSGANVLTF. DNA of the CDR3: TGTGCCATGATGAAGGACAGCGCAAGCTCTGGGGCCAACGTCCTGACTTTC.

The rearrangement joins TRBV27 to TRBJ2-1, with 11 bases lining up with TRBD2. J gave up 6 bases and V 4 bases, and 2 bases lay outside the gene matches. The CDR3 spans 14 residues. Germline CDR1 and CDR2: MNHEY and SMNVEV (reference sequence). The CDR3 region has the DNA TGTGCCAGCAGTTCGCTAGCGGGAGGCAATGAGCAGTTCTTC. Translation gives CASSSLAGGNEQFF.